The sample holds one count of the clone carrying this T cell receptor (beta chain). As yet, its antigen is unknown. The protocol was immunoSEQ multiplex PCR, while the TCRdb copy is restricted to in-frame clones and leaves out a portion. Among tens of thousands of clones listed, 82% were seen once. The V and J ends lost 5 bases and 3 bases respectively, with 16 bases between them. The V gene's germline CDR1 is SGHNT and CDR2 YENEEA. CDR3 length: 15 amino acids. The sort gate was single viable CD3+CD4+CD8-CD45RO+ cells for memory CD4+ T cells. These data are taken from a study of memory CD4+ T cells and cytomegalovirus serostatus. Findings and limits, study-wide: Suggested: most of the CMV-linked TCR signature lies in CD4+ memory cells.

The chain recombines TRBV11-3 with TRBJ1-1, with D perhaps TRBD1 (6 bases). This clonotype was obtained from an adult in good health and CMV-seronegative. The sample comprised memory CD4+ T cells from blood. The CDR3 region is CASSQDQGRDTEAFF. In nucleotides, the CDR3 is TGTGCCAGCAGCCAAGACCAGGGGCGGGACACTGAAGCTTTCTTT.